A single sample gave rise to the 15 T cell receptor beta chains below, sequenced in a study of OX40 agonist ivuxolimab in advanced cancers. Assay used: immunoSEQ multiplex PCR; TCRdb lists only in-frame clones, some missing. The sample carries about 66,000 clones, 87% recorded once. The sequencing here drew on CD4+ or CD8+ T cells sorted from blood, taken in a trial of the OX40 agonist ivuxolimab. Every receptor here comes from an adult with an advanced solid tumor such as melanoma, head and neck, liver or kidney cancer.

This chain joins TRBV7-9 and TRBJ2-7; possibly TRBD2 for D (6 bases). Germline values: CDR1 SEHNR, CDR2 FQNEAQ (reference sequence). V was shortened by 6 bases and J by 3 bases, with 9 bases between the two germline ends. This CDR3 is 12 amino acids long. The DNA for the CDR3 is TGTGCCAGCAGTGCGGGACTCTACGAGCAGTACTTC. Protein product: CASSAGLYEQYF.

V gene TRBV29-1 combines with J gene TRBJ2-3; 9 bases agree with TRBD2. CDR3 length: 16 residues. The ends lost 3 bases at V and 4 bases at J; junction bases unmatched: 11. Germline assignment: CDR1 SQVTM and CDR2 ANQGSEA. The CDR3 bases are TGCAGCGTTGATGGGCGGCTAGCGGGGAGATCAGATACGCAGTATTTT. This codes for CSVDGRLAGRSDTQYF.

The CDR3 spells CASSLRGDSPYEQYF. The CDR3 coding sequence is TGTGCCAGCAGCCTTAGGGGGGACTCCCCCTACGAGCAGTACTTC. This chain joins TRBV7-3 and TRBJ2-7; D tentatively reads TRBD1 or TRBD2 (6 bases each). CDR3 size: 15 residues. The germline V and J ends were trimmed by 5 bases and 2 bases, with 16 bases remaining between them. Germline assignment: CDR1 SGHTA and CDR2 FQGTGA.

V usage is TRBV28 and J usage is TRBJ1-6; D gene ambiguous. V was shortened by 2 bases and J by 13 bases, with 9 bases between the two germline ends. The CDR3 has 12 amino acids. Germline CDR1 and CDR2: MDHEN and SYDVKM. The CDR3, as DNA: TGTGCCAGCAGTTTAATGGGGAACCCCCTCCACTTT. This translates into CASSLMGNPLHF.

This rearrangement joins TRBV19 to TRBJ1-1; no definite D call. This CDR3 region has 13 residues. V lost 3 bases, J lost 4 bases, and 9 bases lay in between. Germline lookup yields CDR1 LNHDA and CDR2 SQIVND (reference sequence). CDR3 residues: CASSIEEGTEAFF. The CDR3, as DNA: TGTGCCAGTAGTATCGAGGAGGGCACTGAAGCTTTCTTT.

The chain employs TRBV19 and TRBJ2-1, with 10 bases lining up with TRBD1. With V trimmed by 7 bases and J by 7 bases, 13 bases remained unmatched. Germline V CDR1 and CDR2: LNHDA, SQIVND (reference sequence). This CDR3 comprises 16 residues. CDR3 in DNA: TGTGCCAGTAAATTGTTGGGGACAGGGGCTTGGAATGAGCAGTTCTTC. Translated: CASKLLGTGAWNEQFF.

J is TRBJ2-1 and V is TRBV19; 8 bases align to TRBD1. The V and J ends lost 7 bases and 2 bases, in that order; junction bases with no gene match: 4. Per germline, CDR1 LNHDA and CDR2 SQIVND (reference sequence). The CDR3 has 14 residues. The chain's CDR3 is CASTRDRTYNEQFF. CDR3 coding DNA: TGTGCCAGTACCCGGGACAGGACCTACAATGAGCAGTTCTTC.

The rearrangement uses TRBV27 and TRBJ2-2; TRBD1 matches 12 bases. Germline V gives CDR1 MNHEY, CDR2 SMNVEV (reference sequence). The CDR3 has 16 residues. Trimming removed 5 bases from V and 6 bases from J; junction bases left unmatched: 7. The chain's CDR3 is CASSPPRDRGPGELFF. DNA of the CDR3: TGTGCCAGCAGTCCACCCAGGGACAGGGGGCCCGGGGAGCTGTTTTTT.

This chain links TRBV30 with TRBJ2-5; unclear D gene. The V and J ends lost 4 bases and 5 bases respectively, with 14 bases between them. In germline, CDR1 is GTSNPN, CDR2 SVGIG (reference sequence). The CDR3 consists of 13 residues. CDR3 sequence: CAWNGIVYETQYF. In DNA, the CDR3 is TGTGCCTGGAATGGCATAGTGTATGAGACCCAGTACTTC.

The CDR3 is CASSPVGLGSYEQYF. CDR3 sequence (DNA): TGTGCCAGCAGTCCAGTGGGACTAGGCTCCTACGAGCAGTACTTC. The V and J genes are TRBV6-5 and TRBJ2-7; 8 positions match TRBD2. V dropped 5 bases and J dropped 0; count of bases not matched to a gene: 6. CDR1 and CDR2 (germline): MNHEY, SVGAGI. This CDR3 contains 15 residues.

V and J are TRBV28 and TRBJ2-3, with unresolved D. CDR1 MDHEN and CDR2 SYDVKM come from the germline V gene. V lost 2 bases to trimming and J lost 5 bases, with 5 bases between them. The length of the CDR3 is 12 residues. This CDR3 is CASSLGEDTQYF. The CDR3 DNA sequence: TGTGCCAGCAGTTTAGGGGAAGATACGCAGTATTTT.

The chain couples TRBV7-2 to TRBJ1-6; tentative D call: TRBD1 (5 bases). CDR3 length equals 15 residues. CDR1 SGHTA and CDR2 FQGNSA come from the germline V gene. The germline V and J ends were trimmed by 4 bases and 9 bases, with 16 bases remaining between them. The CDR3 protein is CASSSASGRGSPLHF. The CDR3 DNA follows: TGTGCCAGCAGCTCCGCTTCAGGAAGGGGTTCACCCCTCCACTTT.

This chain's CDR3 is CATSETGNIQYF. In DNA, the CDR3 is TGTGCCACCAGCGAGACAGGGAACATTCAGTACTTC. This sequence joins TRBV15 and TRBJ2-4, with TRBD1 identical over 7 bases. CDR3 size: 12 residues. CDR1 and CDR2 from the germline V gene are LNHNV and YYDKDF (reference sequence). With V trimmed by 5 bases and J by 7 bases, 2 bases remained unmatched. Full variable domain (outside the CDR3, taken from reference TRBV15 and TRBJ2-4): DAMVIQNPRYQVTQFGKPVTLSCSQTLNHNVMYWYQQKSSQAPKLLFHYYDKDFNNEADTPDNFQSRRPNTSFCFLDIRSPGLGDTAMYLCATSETGNIQYFGAGTRLSVL.

The V gene is TRBV6-5, the J gene TRBJ2-7, with TRBD1 matching 8 bases. J was trimmed by 3 bases and V by 5 bases; bases with no gene match: 6. This CDR3 is 14 amino acids long. The germline V gene encodes CDR1 MNHEY and CDR2 SVGAGI. The CDR3 region has the DNA TGTGCCAGCAGTCCCTCAACAGGGGGCTACGAGCAGTACTTC. Its protein is CASSPSTGGYEQYF.

This clone was counted a single time. The CDR3: CASSYNGAGNTEAFF. DNA for the CDR3: TGTGCCAGCAGTTACAACGGGGCAGGGAACACTGAAGCTTTCTTT. The genes are TRBV6-6 and TRBJ1-1, with D possibly TRBD1 on 5 matching bases. The CDR3 sequence is 15 residues long. The V end was cut by 2 bases, the J end by 1 base, with 11 bases between. Germline V gene sequence: CDR1 MNHNY, CDR2 SVGAGI (reference sequence).